This entry lists 29 T cell receptor beta chains sequenced from one sample in a study of cytomegalovirus exposure and HLA in healthy donors. The method was immunoSEQ multiplex PCR; TCRdb's version includes in-frame clones alone and lacks a portion of them. The sample holds under 150,000 clones; around 87% are singletons and the top ten take under 9%. Sequenced: PBMCs. Receptor source: a young man in good health and CMV-seropositive.

The chain has TRBV11-2 and TRBJ2-5; no definite D call. CDR3 length equals 11 residues. The ends were cut back, 3 bases at V and 5 bases at J, with 4 bases in the middle. Germline V CDR1 and CDR2: SGHAT, FQNNGV. The CDR3 DNA sequence: TGTGCCAGCAGCTTCGGGGAGACCCAGTACTTC. Its protein product is CASSFGETQYF.

This rearrangement joins TRBV2 to TRBJ2-5; D gene ambiguous. This CDR3 region has 11 residues. Germline CDR1 reads SNHLY; CDR2 reads FYNNEI. V was pared by 7 bases and J by 5 bases, with 8 bases between. This CDR3 is CASTQSETQYF. The CDR3 coding sequence is TGTGCCAGCACTCAGTCCGAGACCCAGTACTTC.

This chain links TRBV2 with TRBJ2-2; 11 bases line up with TRBD2. The CDR3 is 15 residues long. With 6 bases clipped from V and 4 bases from J, the junction kept 4 bases outside the gene matches. The V gene's germline CDR1 is SNHLY and CDR2 FYNNEI. The CDR3 bases are TGTGCCAGCAGAGGAGGGACTAGCGGCACCGGGGAGCTGTTTTTT. It encodes CASRGGTSGTGELFF.

The V and J genes are TRBV6-1 and TRBJ2-1; possibly TRBD2 for D (5 bases). The germline gives CDR1 MNHNS, CDR2 SASEGT. The CDR3 has 15 amino acids. V lost 4 bases and J lost 6, with 16 bases in between. CDR3 sequence (DNA): TGTGCCAGCAGTGCCCTAGCAGGTCTGGTCAATGAGCAGTTCTTC. Protein product: CASSALAGLVNEQFF.

This clone occurred once. The genes are TRBV6-5 and TRBJ1-1; D is uncertain. Germline-derived CDR1 and CDR2 are MNHEY and SVGAGI. Trimming took off 5 bases at V and 6 bases at J, with 13 bases between the two ends. The CDR3 extends over 13 amino acids. The CDR3 loop is CASSNPGTSEAFF. The CDR3, as DNA: TGTGCCAGCAGTAACCCGGGAACCTCTGAAGCTTTCTTT.

The chain joins TRBV30 to TRBJ2-7; weak D call: TRBD2 (5 bases). From germline, CDR1 is GTSNPN and CDR2 SVGIG (reference sequence). CDR3 length equals 15 residues. Between the trimmed V and J ends, which lost 2 bases and 0 bases, there was a span of 14 bases. DNA for the CDR3: TGTGCCTGGAGTACGGGATCCGGCCCCTCCTACGAGCAGTACTTC. This encodes CAWSTGSGPSYEQYF.

The J gene is TRBJ2-1, the V gene TRBV11-2; the D is unclear. CDR1 and CDR2 (germline): SGHAT, FQNNGV. Trimming stripped 4 bases from V and 9 bases from J, with 13 bases between. The CDR3 has 13 residues. The DNA for the CDR3 is TGTGCCAGCAGCTCCCGCCCTGGCGGTGAGCAGTTCTTC. Its protein product is CASSSRPGGEQFF.

This chain connects TRBV25-1 to TRBJ2-1, with 8 positions matching TRBD1. The J segment lost 6 bases and the V segment lost 1 base, leaving 11 bases of the junction unmatched. There are 17 residues in the CDR3. The germline V gene has CDR1 MGHDK and CDR2 SYGVNS. CDR3 residues: CASSELVGTGLTNEQFF. The CDR3 nucleotides read TGTGCCAGCAGTGAATTGGTAGGGACAGGTCTAACCAATGAGCAGTTCTTC.

The genes are TRBV29-1 and TRBJ1-1; maybe TRBD1 (5 bases). The CDR3 contains 14 residues. Trimming shortened V by 8 bases and J by 4 bases, and 20 bases separated the two germline ends. CDR1 and CDR2 (germline): SQVTM, ANQGSEA. The CDR3 region is CSPRGEGNGTEAFF. CDR3 coding DNA: TGCAGCCCACGGGGGGAGGGGAATGGCACTGAAGCTTTCTTT.

The rearrangement links TRBV2 to TRBJ1-2; D perhaps matches TRBD1 (5 bases). CDR3 length: 15 amino acids. From germline, CDR1 is SNHLY and CDR2 FYNNEI. Trimming left V 2 bases short and J 3 bases short, with 13 bases between. The CDR3 nucleotides are TGTGCCAGCAGTGAATCGTGGGGGGTTGACTATGGCTACACCTTC. It yields the protein CASSESWGVDYGYTF.

This chain connects TRBV25-1 to TRBJ1-3, with 8 bases matching TRBD1. The germline V gene encodes CDR1 MGHDK and CDR2 SYGVNS. V lost 8 bases to trimming and J lost 1 base; unmatched junction nucleotides: 7. This CDR3 region has 15 residues. CDR3 residues: CASSKQGASGNTIYF. For the CDR3, the DNA is TGTGCCAGCTCCAAGCAGGGGGCTTCTGGAAACACCATATATTTT.

The chain joins TRBV4-2 to TRBJ1-2, with 7 bases lining up with TRBD1. The CDR3 length is 14 residues. The germline V gene encodes CDR1 LGHNA and CDR2 YNFKEQ. The J segment lost 8 bases and the V segment lost 4 bases, leaving 10 bases of the junction unmatched. The CDR3 DNA reads as TGTGCCAGCAGCCTCCGTCCGGGACAGCCGGGCTACACCTTC. Translating gives CASSLRPGQPGYTF.

This chain uses TRBV11-3 with TRBJ2-5; unclear D gene. The germline V and J ends were trimmed by 0 bases and 1 base, with 6 bases remaining between them. CDR1 is SGHNT and CDR2 is YENEEA in the germline V gene. The CDR3 length is 14 residues. CDR3 sequence (DNA): TGTGCCAGCAGCTTAGAGTCCGGCCAAGAGACCCAGTACTTC. This translates into CASSLESGQETQYF.

CDR3 nucleotides: TGTGCCAGCAGCTTAAGTCCGGAGGGCACAGATACGCAGTATTTT. Protein product: CASSLSPEGTDTQYF. V and J are TRBV7-3 and TRBJ2-3; TRBD2 is a possible D gene (5 bases). Germline V CDR1 and CDR2: SGHTA, FQGTGA. The length of the CDR3 is 15 residues. With 1 base removed from V and 1 base from J, the gap between germline ends came to 9 bases.

The chain couples TRBV7-9 to TRBJ2-1, with D perhaps TRBD2 (5 bases). Trimming left V 1 base short and J 0 bases short, with 10 bases between. Germline loops: CDR1 SEHNR, CDR2 FQNEAQ (reference sequence). The CDR3 consists of 16 residues. CDR3 DNA: TGTGCCAGCAGCTTAGGGCTGGGGAGCTCCTACAATGAGCAGTTCTTC. This sequence encodes CASSLGLGSSYNEQFF.

The genes are TRBV6-1 and TRBJ2-7, with 11 bases fitting TRBD2. CDR3 length: 17 residues. Per the germline V gene, CDR1 is MNHNS and CDR2 is SASEGT. V trimming: 3 bases; J trimming: 3 bases; junction bases outside the gene matches: 10. In DNA, the CDR3 is TGTGCCAGCAGTGATGTGTCGGCTAGCGGGGGGATCTACGAGCAGTACTTC. It codes for CASSDVSASGGIYEQYF.

The chain links TRBV7-9 to TRBJ2-5, with D perhaps matching TRBD2 (6 bases). The V end lost 2 bases, the J end lost 5 bases, and 18 bases lay between the germline ends. CDR1 is SEHNR, CDR2 FQNEAQ, per germline (reference sequence). There are 16 residues in the CDR3. As DNA, the CDR3 is TGTGCCAGCAGCTTAAGGAGGGACGCAAGATGGGAGACCCAGTACTTC. Translated, it gives CASSLRRDARWETQYF.

This clone has more than one count but fewer than ten. The chain carries TRBV10-3 and TRBJ1-4; D uncertain. Trimming removed 4 bases at V and 11 bases at J, with 8 bases between. Germline V CDR1 and CDR2: ENHRY, SYGVKD. This CDR3 has 11 amino acids. The CDR3 DNA reads as TGTGCCATCAGTGCGGGAGGTAAACTGTTTTTT. Its translation is CAISAGGKLFF.

The chain uses TRBV6-1 and TRBJ1-5, with D possibly TRBD1 on 5 matching bases. Germline V gene sequence: CDR1 MNHNS, CDR2 SASEGT. Trimming took 2 bases from V and 7 from J, leaving 15 bases between them. The CDR3 consists of 15 residues. This CDR3 is CASSERGDSFQPQHF. In DNA form, the CDR3 reads TGTGCCAGCAGTGAACGGGGGGATTCTTTCCAGCCCCAGCATTTT.

This clone came up once. V usage is TRBV19 and J usage is TRBJ1-5; unclear D gene. Trimming shortened V by 6 bases and J by 0 bases, and 12 bases separated the two germline ends. From germline, CDR1 is LNHDA and CDR2 SQIVND (reference sequence). The CDR3 extends over 15 amino acids. CDR3 nucleotide sequence: TGTGCCAGTAGATCTCCCATCAGTAGCAATCAGCCCCAGCATTTT. Translation gives CASRSPISSNQPQHF. The complete variable domain, with remaining parts taken from reference TRBV19 and TRBJ1-5, reads DGGITQSPKYLFRKEGQNVTLSCEQNLNHDAMYWYRQDPGQGLRLIYYSQIVNDFQKGDIAEGYSVSREKKESFPLTVTSAQKNPTAFYLCASRSPISSNQPQHFGDGTRLSIL.

The rearrangement uses TRBV7-6 and TRBJ2-7; D is possibly TRBD2 (6 bases). The CDR3 has 15 residues. Germline-derived CDR1 and CDR2 are SGHVS and FNYEAQ. V lost 1 base and J lost 0, with 10 bases in between. CDR3 coding DNA: TGTGCCAGCAGCTTAGACGGGGGACTCTCCTACGAGCAGTACTTC. Its protein product is CASSLDGGLSYEQYF.

J is TRBJ2-3 and V is TRBV27, with a possible D match to TRBD1 (5 bases). This CDR3 contains 15 residues. Trimming shortened V by 3 bases and J by 2 bases, and 12 bases separated the two germline ends. Germline V gene sequence: CDR1 MNHEY, CDR2 SMNVEV (reference sequence). CDR3 in DNA: TGTGCCAGCAGTTTGACAGTGGGTGACACAGATACGCAGTATTTT. It yields the protein CASSLTVGDTDTQYF.

This chain joins TRBV6-1 and TRBJ2-5, with 8 positions matching TRBD2. Trimming took 3 bases from V and 6 from J; bases not matched to a gene: 6. Germline V gene sequence: CDR1 MNHNS, CDR2 SASEGT. The CDR3 is 14 residues long. The CDR3 spells CASSDWTSLQTQYF. The CDR3 region has the DNA TGTGCCAGCAGTGATTGGACTAGCCTACAGACCCAGTACTTC.

V and J are TRBV5-1 and TRBJ1-4; no firm D call. The V gene's germline CDR1 is SGHRS and CDR2 YFSETQ. The CDR3 runs 14 residues. Trimming took 0 bases from V and 5 from J, leaving 8 bases between them. The CDR3 sequence: CASSLGSSNEKLFF. DNA of the CDR3: TGCGCCAGCAGCTTGGGCAGTTCAAATGAAAAACTGTTTTTT.

The rearrangement links TRBV28 to TRBJ2-1; 7 bases align to TRBD1. Germline V lookup: CDR1 MDHEN, CDR2 SYDVKM. Trimming at V came to 1 base and at J to 7 bases, leaving 7 bases not matched to a gene. CDR3 length: 15 residues. CDR3 loop: CASSLYVGQPNEQFF. CDR3 DNA sequence: TGTGCCAGCAGTTTATATGTGGGACAGCCTAATGAGCAGTTCTTC.

This chain connects TRBV5-1 to TRBJ2-3, with D possibly TRBD1 on 5 matching bases. Germline lookup yields CDR1 SGHRS and CDR2 YFSETQ. The CDR3 is made up of 15 amino acids. Trimming took 0 bases from V and 4 from J, leaving 12 bases between them. The CDR3 DNA follows: TGCGCCAGCAGCTTGGCCCAGGGTTGGGCAGATACGCAGTATTTT. It encodes CASSLAQGWADTQYF.

The rearrangement uses TRBV10-3 and TRBJ2-3; D gene ambiguous. V gave up 8 bases and J gave up 5 bases, with 11 bases separating them. In germline, CDR1 is ENHRY, CDR2 SYGVKD. The CDR3 contains 12 residues. CDR3 sequence (DNA): TGTGCCATCGGGCAGATCGGAGATACGCAGTATTTT. This translates into CAIGQIGDTQYF.

V usage is TRBV29-1 and J usage is TRBJ2-7; D is unclear. The V end was cut by 4 bases, the J end by 3 bases, with 10 bases between. Germline CDR1 and CDR2: SQVTM and ANQGSEA. The CDR3 spans 12 residues. The CDR3 DNA follows: TGCAGCGTTGCTCCGACTCGCTACGAGCAGTACTTC. This gives the protein CSVAPTRYEQYF.

This chain connects TRBV30 to TRBJ2-2, with 8 nucleotides matching TRBD2. With V trimmed by 2 bases and J by 3 bases, 8 bases remained unmatched. The CDR3 spans 16 residues. CDR1 GTSNPN and CDR2 SVGIG come from the germline V gene (reference sequence). CDR3: CAWSLSAGGYTGELFF. The CDR3 DNA sequence: TGTGCCTGGAGTTTGTCCGCGGGAGGTTACACCGGGGAGCTGTTTTTT.